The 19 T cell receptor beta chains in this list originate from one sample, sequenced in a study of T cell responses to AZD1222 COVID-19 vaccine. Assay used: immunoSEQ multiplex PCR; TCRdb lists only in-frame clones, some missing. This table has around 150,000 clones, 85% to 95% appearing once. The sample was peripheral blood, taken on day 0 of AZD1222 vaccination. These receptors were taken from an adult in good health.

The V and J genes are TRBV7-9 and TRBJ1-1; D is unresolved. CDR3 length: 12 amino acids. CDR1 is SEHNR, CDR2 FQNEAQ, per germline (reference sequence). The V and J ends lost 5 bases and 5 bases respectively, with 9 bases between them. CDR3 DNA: TGTGCCAGCAGCCCCAGCGGGACTGAAGCTTTCTTT. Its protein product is CASSPSGTEAFF.

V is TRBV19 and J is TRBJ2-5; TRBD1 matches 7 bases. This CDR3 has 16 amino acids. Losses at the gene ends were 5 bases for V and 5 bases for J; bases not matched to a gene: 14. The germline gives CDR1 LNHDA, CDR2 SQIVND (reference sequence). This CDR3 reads CASSPFGRGIGETQYF. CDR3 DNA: TGTGCCAGTAGTCCCTTTGGCAGGGGGATAGGGGAGACCCAGTACTTC.

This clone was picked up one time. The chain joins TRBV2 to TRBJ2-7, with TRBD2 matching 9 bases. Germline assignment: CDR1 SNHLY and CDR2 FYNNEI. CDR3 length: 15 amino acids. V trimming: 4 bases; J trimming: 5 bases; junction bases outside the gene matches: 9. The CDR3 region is CASSVLRRGGDEQYF. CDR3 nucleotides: TGTGCCAGCAGTGTGCTTAGGCGGGGGGGGGACGAGCAGTACTTC. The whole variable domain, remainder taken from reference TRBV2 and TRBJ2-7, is EPEVTQTPSHQVTQMGQEVILRCVPISNHLYFYWYRQILGQKVEFLVSFYNNEISEKSEIFDDQFSVERPDGSNFTLKIRSTKLEDSAMYFCASSVLRRGGDEQYFGPGTRLTVT.

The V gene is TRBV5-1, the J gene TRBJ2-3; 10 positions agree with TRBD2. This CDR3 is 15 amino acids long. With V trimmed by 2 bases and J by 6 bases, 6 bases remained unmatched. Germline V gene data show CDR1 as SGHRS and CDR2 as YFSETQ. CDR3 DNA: TGCGCCAGCAGCTTTAGCGGGGGGCAAGTGGATACGCAGTATTTT. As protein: CASSFSGGQVDTQYF.

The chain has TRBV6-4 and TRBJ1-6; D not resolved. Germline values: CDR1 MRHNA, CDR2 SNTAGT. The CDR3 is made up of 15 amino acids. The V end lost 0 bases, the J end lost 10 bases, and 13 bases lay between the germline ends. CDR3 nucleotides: TGTGCCAGCAGTGACTCTGAGAGGAGAGTCTCACCCCTCCACTTT. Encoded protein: CASSDSERRVSPLHF.

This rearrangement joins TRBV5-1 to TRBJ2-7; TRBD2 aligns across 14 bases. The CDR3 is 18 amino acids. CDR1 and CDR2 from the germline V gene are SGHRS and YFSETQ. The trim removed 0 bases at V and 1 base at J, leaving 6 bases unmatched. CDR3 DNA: TGCGCCAGCAGCTTGGCCTCGACTAGCGGGGGGGTATCCTACGAGCAGTACTTC. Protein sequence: CASSLASTSGGVSYEQYF.

CDR3 coding DNA: TGCGCCAGCACCCAGGGGCAGGGGGCGCAGGGCTACACCTTC. Translation gives CASTQGQGAQGYTF. V is TRBV23-1 and J is TRBJ1-2; 8 positions agree with TRBD1. TRBV23-1 is assigned to the ORF class and has an uncertain function. Trimming cost V 7 bases and J 8 bases; bases outside gene matches: 12. This CDR3 has 14 amino acids.

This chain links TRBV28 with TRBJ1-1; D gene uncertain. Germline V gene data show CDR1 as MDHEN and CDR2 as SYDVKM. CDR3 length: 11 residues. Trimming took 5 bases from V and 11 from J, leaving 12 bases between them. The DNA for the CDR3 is TGTGCCAGCAGTCTTTCGTTAGGGGCTTTCTTT. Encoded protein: CASSLSLGAFF.

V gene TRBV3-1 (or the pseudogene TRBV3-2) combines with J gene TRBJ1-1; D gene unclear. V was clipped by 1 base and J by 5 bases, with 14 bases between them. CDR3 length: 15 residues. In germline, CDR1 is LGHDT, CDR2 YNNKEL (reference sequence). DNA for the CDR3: TGTGCCAGCAGCCAAGCCTCGGGTTTACGAACTGAAGCTTTCTTT. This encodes CASSQASGLRTEAFF.

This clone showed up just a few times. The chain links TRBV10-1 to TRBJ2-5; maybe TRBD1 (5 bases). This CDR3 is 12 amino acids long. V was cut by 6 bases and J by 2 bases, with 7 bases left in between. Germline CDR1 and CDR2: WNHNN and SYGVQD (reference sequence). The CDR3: CASSKGQETQYF. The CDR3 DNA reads TGCGCCAGCAGCAAGGGGCAAGAGACCCAGTACTTC.

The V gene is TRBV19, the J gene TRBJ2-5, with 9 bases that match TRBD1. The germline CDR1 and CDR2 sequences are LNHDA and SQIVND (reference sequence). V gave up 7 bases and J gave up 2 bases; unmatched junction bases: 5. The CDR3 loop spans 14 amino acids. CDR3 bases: TGTGCCAGTAAGCCCGACAGGGGGCAAGAGACCCAGTACTTC. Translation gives CASKPDRGQETQYF.

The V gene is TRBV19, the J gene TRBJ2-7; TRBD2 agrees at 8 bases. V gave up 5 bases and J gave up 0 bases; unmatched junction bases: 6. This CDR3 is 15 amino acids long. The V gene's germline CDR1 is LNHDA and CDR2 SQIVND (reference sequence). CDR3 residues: CASSLGGDTSYEQYF. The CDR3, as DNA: TGTGCCAGTAGTCTCGGGGGGGACACCTCCTACGAGCAGTACTTC.

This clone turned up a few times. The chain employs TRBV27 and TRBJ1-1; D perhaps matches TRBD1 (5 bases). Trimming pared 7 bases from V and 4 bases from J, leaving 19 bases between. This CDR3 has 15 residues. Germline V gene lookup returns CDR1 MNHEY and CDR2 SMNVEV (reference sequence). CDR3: CASNARTSPPTEAFF. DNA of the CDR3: TGTGCCAGCAACGCTAGGACAAGCCCTCCCACTGAAGCTTTCTTT.

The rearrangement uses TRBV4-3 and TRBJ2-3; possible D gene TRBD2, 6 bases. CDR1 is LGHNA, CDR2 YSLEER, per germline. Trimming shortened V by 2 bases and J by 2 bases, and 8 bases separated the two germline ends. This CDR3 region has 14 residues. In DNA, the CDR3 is TGCGCCAGCAGCCAAAGCGGGCACACAGATACGCAGTATTTT. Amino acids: CASSQSGHTDTQYF.

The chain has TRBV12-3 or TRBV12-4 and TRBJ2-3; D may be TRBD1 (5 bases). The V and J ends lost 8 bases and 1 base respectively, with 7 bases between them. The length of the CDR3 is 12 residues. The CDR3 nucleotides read TGTGCCAGCCTAGGGGGCACAGATACGCAGTATTTT. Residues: CASLGGTDTQYF.

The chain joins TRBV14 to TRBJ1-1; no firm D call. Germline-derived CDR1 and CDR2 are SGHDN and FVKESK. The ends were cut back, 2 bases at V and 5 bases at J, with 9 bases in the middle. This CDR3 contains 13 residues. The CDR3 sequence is CASSQSVRTEAFF. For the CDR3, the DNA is TGTGCCAGCAGCCAATCGGTCAGGACTGAAGCTTTCTTT.

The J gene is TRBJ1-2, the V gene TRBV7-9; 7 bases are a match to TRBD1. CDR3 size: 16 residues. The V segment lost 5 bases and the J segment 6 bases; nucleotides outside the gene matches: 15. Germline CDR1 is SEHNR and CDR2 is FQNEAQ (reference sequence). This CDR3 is CASSIQPNRGLDGYTF. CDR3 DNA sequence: TGTGCCAGCAGCATCCAACCGAACAGGGGCTTGGATGGCTACACCTTC.

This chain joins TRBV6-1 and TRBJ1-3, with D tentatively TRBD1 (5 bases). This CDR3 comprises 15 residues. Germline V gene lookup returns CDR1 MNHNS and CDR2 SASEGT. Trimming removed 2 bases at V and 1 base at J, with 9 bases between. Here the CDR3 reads CASSEKPGSGNTIYF. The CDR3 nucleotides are TGTGCCAGCAGTGAAAAACCAGGGTCTGGAAACACCATATATTTT.

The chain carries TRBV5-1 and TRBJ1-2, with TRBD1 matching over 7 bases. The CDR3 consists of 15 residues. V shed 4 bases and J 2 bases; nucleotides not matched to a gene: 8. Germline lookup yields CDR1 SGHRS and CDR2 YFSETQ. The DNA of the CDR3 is TGCGCCAGCAGCCCCGGGGACAGCGCGAACTATGGCTACACCTTC. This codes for CASSPGDSANYGYTF. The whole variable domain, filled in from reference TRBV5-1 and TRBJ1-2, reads KAGVTQTPRYLIKTRGQQVTLSCSPISGHRSVSWYQQTPGQGLQFLFEYFSETQRNKGNFPGRFSGRQFSNSRSEMNVSTLELGDSALYLCASSPGDSANYGYTFGSGTRLTVV.